Listed below are T cell receptor beta chains from one sample, sequenced in a study of blood T cell repertoires in COVID-19. The method was immunoSEQ multiplex PCR; TCRdb's version includes in-frame clones alone and lacks a portion of them. The sample yields around 260,000 clones, approximately 91% seen once. Material for sequencing was peripheral blood. These receptors all come from a person between 18 and 30 years old with COVID-19, enrolled during active disease. Each CDR3 is given with its conserved first and last residue. D genes are given only for firm matches. Clone size is stated in some rows and not others, as once, few, many or a class when expanded.

d_gene,v_gene,abundance,j_gene,CDR3aa,CDR3nt
NA,TRBV19,NA,TRBJ1-3,CATLVAGEAGNTIYF,TGTGCCACCCTTGTTGCGGGCGAAGCTGGAAACACCATATATTTT
TRBD2,TRBV5-1,NA,TRBJ2-7,CASSLSSGRYEQYF,TGCGCCAGCAGCTTGAGTAGCGGGCGCTACGAGCAGTACTTC
TRBD1,TRBV29-1,NA,TRBJ1-2,CSVGSGQGALGYGYTF,TGCAGCGTTGGGTCAGGACAGGGGGCCTTGGGCTATGGCTACACCTTC
NA,TRBV6-1,NA,TRBJ2-4,CASSEALPLAGAKNIQYF,TGTGCCAGCAGTGAAGCGCTTCCCCTGGCGGGGGCCAAAAACATTCAGTACTTC
NA,TRBV11-2,NA,TRBJ2-2,CASSLIGVTGELFF,TGTGCCAGCAGCTTAATCGGGGTCACCGGGGAGCTGTTTTTT
TRBD1,TRBV2,NA,TRBJ1-3,CASSSDRIGNTIYF,TGTGCCAGCAGTTCGGACAGGATCGGAAACACCATATATTTT
NA,TRBV24-1,NA,TRBJ2-7,CATSEDIQGREQYF,TGTGCCACCAGTGAGGATATACAGGGTCGCGAGCAGTACTTC
NA,TRBV19,NA,TRBJ2-1,CASSIVALASYNEQFF,TGTGCCAGTAGTATAGTTGCTCTAGCGAGTTACAATGAGCAGTTCTTC
TRBD1,TRBV7-9,NA,TRBJ2-7,CASSIRDRSYEQYF,TGTGCCAGCAGCATCCGGGACAGGTCCTACGAGCAGTACTTC
NA,TRBV6-5,NA,TRBJ1-3,CASIGAGNTIYF,TGTGCCAGCATAGGGGCTGGAAACACCATATATTTT
NA,TRBV28,NA,TRBJ2-7,CASMTTDGSYEQYF,TGTGCCAGCATGACTACGGACGGATCCTACGAGCAGTACTTC
TRBD1,TRBV10-3,NA,TRBJ2-6,CAISEPRDRGGANVLTF,TGTGCCATCAGTGAGCCCCGGGACAGGGGTGGGGCCAACGTCCTGACTTTC
TRBD1,TRBV28,NA,TRBJ1-4,CASSAGTGVFEKLFF,TGTGCCAGCAGCGCCGGGACAGGGGTTTTCGAAAAACTGTTTTTT
NA,TRBV27,NA,TRBJ2-1,CATTVRTAYNEQFF,TGTGCCACCACCGTTCGGACTGCCTACAATGAGCAGTTCTTC
NA,TRBV4-1,NA,TRBJ2-1,CASSQGSSAYNEQFF,TGCGCCAGCAGCCAAGGTTCTAGCGCCTACAATGAGCAGTTCTTC
NA,TRBV27,NA,TRBJ1-1,CASSFAQTTEAFF,TGTGCCAGCAGTTTTGCACAGACCACTGAAGCTTTCTTT
NA,TRBV9,NA,TRBJ1-6,CASSVGREDFYNSPLHF,TGTGCCAGCAGCGTAGGAAGAGAAGATTTCTATAATTCACCCCTCCACTTT
TRBD1,TRBV5-1,NA,TRBJ1-5,CASSEGQGHQPQHF,TGCGCCAGCAGCGAAGGACAGGGACATCAGCCCCAGCATTTT
NA,TRBV5-6,NA,TRBJ1-3,CASSLTTAWLSGNTIYF,TGTGCCAGCAGCTTAACGACAGCATGGCTCTCTGGAAACACCATATATTTT
TRBD2,TRBV9,once,TRBJ2-1,CASSGPSGSSYNEQFF,TGTGCCAGCAGCGGACCTAGCGGGAGCTCCTACAATGAGCAGTTCTTC
TRBD2,TRBV6-2/TRBV6-3,few,TRBJ2-3,CASSPGLAGPDTQYF,TGTGCCAGCAGCCCCGGACTAGCGGGACCAGATACGCAGTATTTT
TRBD2,TRBV7-2,NA,TRBJ2-2,CASSLGAGLAGTTGELFF,TGTGCCAGCAGCTTAGGCGCGGGACTAGCGGGAACCACCGGGGAGCTGTTTTTT
TRBD1,TRBV6-5,once,TRBJ1-6,CASSYDRGDSPLHF,TGTGCCAGCAGTTACGACAGGGGTGATTCACCCCTCCACTTT
NA,TRBV6-6,once,TRBJ2-7,CASRPPDSYEQYF,TGTGCCAGCAGGCCCCCTGACAGTTACGAGCAGTACTTC
NA,TRBV27,NA,TRBJ1-5,CASGGGNQPQHF,TGTGCCAGCGGCGGCGGAAATCAGCCCCAGCATTTT
TRBD2,TRBV5-1,once,TRBJ2-1,CASSLVAGGGIYNEQFF,TGCGCCAGCAGCTTGGTAGCGGGAGGCGGGATCTACAATGAGCAGTTCTTC
TRBD2,TRBV12-5,NA,TRBJ2-2,CASGSPVWTSGTSAGELFF,TGTGCTAGTGGTTCCCCAGTCTGGACTAGCGGGACATCCGCCGGGGAGCTGTTTTTT
TRBD2,TRBV18,NA,TRBJ2-7,CASSPSGTSGYEQYF,TGTGCCAGCTCACCATCAGGGACTAGCGGCTACGAGCAGTACTTC
TRBD2,TRBV7-9,NA,TRBJ2-1,CASSSPTSGRVNEQFF,TGTGCCAGCAGCTCCCCGACTAGCGGGAGGGTGAATGAGCAGTTCTTC
TRBD1,TRBV6-6,NA,TRBJ1-4,CASSQTGGNEKLFF,TGTGCCAGCAGTCAGACAGGGGGTAATGAAAAACTGTTTTTT
TRBD1,TRBV5-6,NA,TRBJ2-7,CASSVAGGGYEQYF,TGTGCCAGCAGCGTAGCAGGGGGCGGCTACGAGCAGTACTTC
TRBD1,TRBV6-5,NA,TRBJ1-2,CASSTGGLDYGYTF,TGTGCCAGCAGTACAGGGGGGTTAGACTATGGCTACACCTTC